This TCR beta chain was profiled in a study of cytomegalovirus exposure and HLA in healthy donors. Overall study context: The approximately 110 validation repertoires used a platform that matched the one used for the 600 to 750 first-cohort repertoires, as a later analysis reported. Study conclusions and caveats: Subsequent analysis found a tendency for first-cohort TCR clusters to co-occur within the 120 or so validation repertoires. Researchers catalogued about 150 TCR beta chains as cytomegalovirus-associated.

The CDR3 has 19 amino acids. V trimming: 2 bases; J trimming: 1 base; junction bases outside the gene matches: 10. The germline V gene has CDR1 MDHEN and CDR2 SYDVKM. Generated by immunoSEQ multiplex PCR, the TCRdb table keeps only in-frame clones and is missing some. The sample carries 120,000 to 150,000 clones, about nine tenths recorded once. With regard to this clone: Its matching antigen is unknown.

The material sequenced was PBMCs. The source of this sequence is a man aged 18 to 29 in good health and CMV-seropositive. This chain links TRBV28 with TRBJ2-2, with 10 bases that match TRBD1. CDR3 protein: CASSLLTGGGFWNTGELFF. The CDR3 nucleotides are TGTGCCAGCAGTTTACTGACAGGGGGCGGCTTCTGGAACACCGGGGAGCTGTTTTTT. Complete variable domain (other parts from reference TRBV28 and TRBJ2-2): DVKVTQSSRYLVKRTGEKVFLECVQDMDHENMFWYRQDPGLGLRLIYFSYDVKMKEKGDIPEGYSVSREKKERFSLILESASTNQTSMYLCASSLLTGGGFWNTGELFFGEGSRLTVL.